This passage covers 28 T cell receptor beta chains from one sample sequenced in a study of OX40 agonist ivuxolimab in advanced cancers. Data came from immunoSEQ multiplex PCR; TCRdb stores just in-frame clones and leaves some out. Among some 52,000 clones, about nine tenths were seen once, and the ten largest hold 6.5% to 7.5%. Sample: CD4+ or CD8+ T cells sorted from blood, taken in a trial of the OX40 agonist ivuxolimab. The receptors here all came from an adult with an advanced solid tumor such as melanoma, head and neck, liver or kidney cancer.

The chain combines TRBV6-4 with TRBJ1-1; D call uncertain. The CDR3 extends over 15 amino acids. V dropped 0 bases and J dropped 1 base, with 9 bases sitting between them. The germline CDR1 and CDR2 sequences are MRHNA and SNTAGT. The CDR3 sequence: CASSDSGGPNTEAFF. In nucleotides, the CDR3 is TGTGCCAGCAGTGACTCTGGAGGCCCGAACACTGAAGCTTTCTTT.

The CDR3 is CASSLKETQYF. CDR3 DNA sequence: TGTGCCAGCTCACTTAAAGAGACCCAGTACTTC. The chain couples TRBV18 to TRBJ2-5; D unresolved. The CDR3 totals 11 residues. V gave up 4 bases and J gave up 3 bases, with 3 bases separating them. Germline loops: CDR1 KGHSH, CDR2 LQKENI.

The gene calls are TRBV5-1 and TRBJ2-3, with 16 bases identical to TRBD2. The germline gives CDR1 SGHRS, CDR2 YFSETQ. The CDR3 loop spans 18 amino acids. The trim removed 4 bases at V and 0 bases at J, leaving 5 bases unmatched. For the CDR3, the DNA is TGCGCCAGCAGCCTGGGGACTAGCGGGGGGGCGAGCACAGATACGCAGTATTTT. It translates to CASSLGTSGGASTDTQYF.

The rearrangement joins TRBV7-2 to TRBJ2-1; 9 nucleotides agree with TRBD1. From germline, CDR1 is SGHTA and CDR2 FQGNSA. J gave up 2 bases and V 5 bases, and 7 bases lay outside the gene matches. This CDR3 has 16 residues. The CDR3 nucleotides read TGTGCCAGCAGCCGGACAGGGGCGGCGGCCTACAATGAGCAGTTCTTC. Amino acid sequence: CASSRTGAAAYNEQFF.

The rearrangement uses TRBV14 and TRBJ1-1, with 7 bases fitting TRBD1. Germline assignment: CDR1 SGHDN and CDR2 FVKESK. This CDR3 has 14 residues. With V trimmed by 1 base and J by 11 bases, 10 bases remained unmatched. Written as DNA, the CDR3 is TGTGCCAGCAGCCAAGGGGACAGCCGAAGACCGGCTTTCTTT. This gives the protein CASSQGDSRRPAFF.

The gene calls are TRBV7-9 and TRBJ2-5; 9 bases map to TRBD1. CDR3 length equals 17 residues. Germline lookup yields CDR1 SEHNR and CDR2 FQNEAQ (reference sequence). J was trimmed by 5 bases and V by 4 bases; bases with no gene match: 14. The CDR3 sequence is CASSSTLNTGGGETQYF. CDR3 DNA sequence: TGTGCCAGCAGCTCCACCCTCAACACAGGGGGCGGGGAGACCCAGTACTTC.

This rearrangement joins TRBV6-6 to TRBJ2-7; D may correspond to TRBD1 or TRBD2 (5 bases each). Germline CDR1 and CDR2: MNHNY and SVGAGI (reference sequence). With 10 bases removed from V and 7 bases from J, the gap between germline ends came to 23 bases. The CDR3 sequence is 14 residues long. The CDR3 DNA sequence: TGTGCCACCGACCGGGACCAACAACTTTATGAGCAGTACTTC. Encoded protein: CATDRDQQLYEQYF.

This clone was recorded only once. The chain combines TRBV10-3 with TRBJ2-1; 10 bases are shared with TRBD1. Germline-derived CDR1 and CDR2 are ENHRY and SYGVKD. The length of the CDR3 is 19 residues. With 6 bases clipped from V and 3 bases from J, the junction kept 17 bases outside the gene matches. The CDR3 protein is CAIRSPEGQGMVGYNEQFF. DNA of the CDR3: TGTGCCATCAGGTCCCCGGAGGGACAGGGGATGGTTGGCTACAATGAGCAGTTCTTC.

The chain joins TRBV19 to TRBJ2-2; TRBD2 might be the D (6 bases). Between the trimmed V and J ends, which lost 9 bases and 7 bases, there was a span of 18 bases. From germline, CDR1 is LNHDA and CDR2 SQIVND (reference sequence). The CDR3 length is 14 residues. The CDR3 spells CASAGRRVGGELFF. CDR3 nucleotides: TGTGCCAGCGCGGGGAGGAGGGTCGGCGGGGAGCTGTTTTTT.

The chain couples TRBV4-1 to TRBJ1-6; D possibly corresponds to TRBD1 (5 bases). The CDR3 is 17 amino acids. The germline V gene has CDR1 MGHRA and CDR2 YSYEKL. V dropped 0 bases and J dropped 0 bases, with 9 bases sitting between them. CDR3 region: CASSQDRESSYNSPLHF. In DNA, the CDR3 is TGCGCCAGCAGCCAAGACAGGGAAAGCTCCTATAATTCACCCCTCCACTTT.

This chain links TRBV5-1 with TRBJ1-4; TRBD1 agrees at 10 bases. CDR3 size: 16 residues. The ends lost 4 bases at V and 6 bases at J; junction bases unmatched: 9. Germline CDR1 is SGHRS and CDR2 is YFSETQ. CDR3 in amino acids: CASSLTPGTGDEKLFF. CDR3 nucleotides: TGCGCCAGCAGCCTGACCCCGGGGACAGGGGATGAAAAACTGTTTTTT.

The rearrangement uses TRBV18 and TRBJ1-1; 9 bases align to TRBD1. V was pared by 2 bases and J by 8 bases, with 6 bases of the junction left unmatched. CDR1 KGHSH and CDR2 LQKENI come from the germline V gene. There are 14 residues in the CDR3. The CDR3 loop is CASSPGTGKGEAFF. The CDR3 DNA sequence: TGTGCCAGCTCACCAGGGACAGGGAAAGGGGAAGCTTTCTTT.

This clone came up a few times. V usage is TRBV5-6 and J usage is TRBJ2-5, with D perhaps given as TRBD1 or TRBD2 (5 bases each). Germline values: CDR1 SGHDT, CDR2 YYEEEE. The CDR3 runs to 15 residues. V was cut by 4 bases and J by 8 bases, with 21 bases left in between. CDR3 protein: CASSIRAGLINTQYF. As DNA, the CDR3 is TGTGCCAGCAGCATCAGGGCCGGACTGATTAACACCCAGTACTTC.

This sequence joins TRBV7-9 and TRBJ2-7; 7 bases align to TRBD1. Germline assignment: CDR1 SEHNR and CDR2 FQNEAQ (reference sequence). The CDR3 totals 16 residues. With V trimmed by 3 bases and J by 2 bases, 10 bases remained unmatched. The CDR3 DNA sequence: TGTGCCAGCAGCTTGATTTCATACAGGGGTACCTACGAGCAGTACTTC. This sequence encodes CASSLISYRGTYEQYF.

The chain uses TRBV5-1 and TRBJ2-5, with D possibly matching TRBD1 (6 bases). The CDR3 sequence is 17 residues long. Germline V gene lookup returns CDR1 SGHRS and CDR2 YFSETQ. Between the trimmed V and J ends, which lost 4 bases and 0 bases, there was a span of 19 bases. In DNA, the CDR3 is TGCGCCAGCAGCCCCGGCTTGGGGGCCGTGTACCAAGAGACCCAGTACTTC. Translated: CASSPGLGAVYQETQYF.

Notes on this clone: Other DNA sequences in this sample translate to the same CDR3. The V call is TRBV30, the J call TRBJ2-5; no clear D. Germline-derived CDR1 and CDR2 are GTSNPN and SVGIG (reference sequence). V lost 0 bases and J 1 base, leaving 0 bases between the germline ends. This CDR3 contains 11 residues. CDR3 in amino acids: CAWSVQETQYF. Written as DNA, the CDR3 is TGTGCCTGGAGTGTCCAAGAGACCCAGTACTTC.

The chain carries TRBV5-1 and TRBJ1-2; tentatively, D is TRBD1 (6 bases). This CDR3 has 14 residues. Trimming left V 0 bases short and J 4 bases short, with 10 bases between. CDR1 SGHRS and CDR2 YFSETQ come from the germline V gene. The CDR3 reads CASSLDRVGYGYTF. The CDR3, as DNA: TGCGCCAGCAGCTTGGACAGGGTCGGCTATGGCTACACCTTC.

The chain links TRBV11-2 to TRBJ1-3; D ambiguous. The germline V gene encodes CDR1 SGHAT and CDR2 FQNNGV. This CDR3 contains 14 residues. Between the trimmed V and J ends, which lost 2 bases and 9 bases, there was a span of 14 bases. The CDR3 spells CASSLPDEPSTIYF. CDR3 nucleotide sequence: TGTGCCAGCAGCTTACCCGACGAGCCGAGCACCATATATTTT.

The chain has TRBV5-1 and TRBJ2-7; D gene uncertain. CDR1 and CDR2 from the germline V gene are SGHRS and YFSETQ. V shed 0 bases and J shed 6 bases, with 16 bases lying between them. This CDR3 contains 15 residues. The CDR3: CASSLEKVRSGEQYF. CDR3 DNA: TGCGCCAGCAGCTTGGAAAAGGTCCGGTCGGGCGAGCAGTACTTC.

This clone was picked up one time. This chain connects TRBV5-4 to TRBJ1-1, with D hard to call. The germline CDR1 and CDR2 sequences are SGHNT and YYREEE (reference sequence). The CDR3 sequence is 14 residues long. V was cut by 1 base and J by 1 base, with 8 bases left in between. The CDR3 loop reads CASSLMSANTEAFF. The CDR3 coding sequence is TGTGCCAGCAGCTTGATGTCGGCGAACACTGAAGCTTTCTTT.

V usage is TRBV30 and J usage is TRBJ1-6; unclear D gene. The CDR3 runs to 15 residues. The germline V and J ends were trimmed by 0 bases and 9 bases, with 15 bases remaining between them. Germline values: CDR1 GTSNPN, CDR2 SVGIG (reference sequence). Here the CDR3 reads CAWSVRERVASPLHF. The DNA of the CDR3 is TGTGCCTGGAGTGTAAGGGAGAGGGTGGCTTCACCCCTCCACTTT.

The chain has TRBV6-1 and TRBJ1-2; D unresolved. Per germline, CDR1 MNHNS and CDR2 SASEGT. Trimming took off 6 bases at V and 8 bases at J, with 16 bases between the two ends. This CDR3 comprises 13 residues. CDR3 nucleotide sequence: TGTGCCAGCAGGCCTCCTTTCGGTAGCGGCTACACCTTC. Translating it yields CASRPPFGSGYTF.

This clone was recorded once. DNA of the CDR3: TGTGCCAGCAGCCTACCGACAGGGCGGACTGAAGCTTTCTTT. Translation: CASSLPTGRTEAFF. The chain couples TRBV28 to TRBJ1-1; 7 bases fit TRBD1. CDR3 length: 14 residues. V lost 6 bases and J lost 5; bases outside the gene matches: 9. Germline V CDR1 and CDR2: MDHEN, SYDVKM.

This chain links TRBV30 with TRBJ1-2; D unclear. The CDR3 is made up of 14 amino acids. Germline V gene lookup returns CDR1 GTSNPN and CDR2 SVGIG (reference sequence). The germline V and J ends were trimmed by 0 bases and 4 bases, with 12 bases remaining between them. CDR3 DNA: TGTGCCTGGAGTGTACTGGGCAGCCCCTATGGCTACACCTTC. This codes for CAWSVLGSPYGYTF.

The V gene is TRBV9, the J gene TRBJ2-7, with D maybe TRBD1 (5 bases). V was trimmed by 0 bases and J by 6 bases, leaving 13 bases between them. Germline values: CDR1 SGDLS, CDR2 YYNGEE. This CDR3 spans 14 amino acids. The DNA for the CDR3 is TGTGCCAGCAGCGTAGTCCCAGGGTCAGGCGAGCAGTACTTC. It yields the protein CASSVVPGSGEQYF.

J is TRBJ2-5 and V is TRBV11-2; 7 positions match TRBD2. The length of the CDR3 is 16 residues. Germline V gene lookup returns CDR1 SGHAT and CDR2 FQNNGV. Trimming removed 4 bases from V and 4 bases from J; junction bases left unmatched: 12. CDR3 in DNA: TGTGCCAGCAGCTCCGACGGTGCTAGCGGCTTAGAGACCCAGTACTTC. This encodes CASSSDGASGLETQYF.

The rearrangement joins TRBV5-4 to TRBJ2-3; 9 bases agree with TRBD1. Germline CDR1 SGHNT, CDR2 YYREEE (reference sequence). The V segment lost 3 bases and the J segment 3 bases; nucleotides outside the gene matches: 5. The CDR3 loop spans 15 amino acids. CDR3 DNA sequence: TGTGCCAGCAGCTACGGACAGGGGAAAACAGATACGCAGTATTTT. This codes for CASSYGQGKTDTQYF.

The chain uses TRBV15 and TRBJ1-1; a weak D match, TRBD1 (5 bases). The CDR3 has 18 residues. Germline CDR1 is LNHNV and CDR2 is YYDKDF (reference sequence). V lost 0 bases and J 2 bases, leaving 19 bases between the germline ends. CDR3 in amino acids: CATSRDRIGDRYNTEAFF. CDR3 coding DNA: TGTGCCACCAGCAGAGACCGAATTGGTGACAGATACAACACTGAAGCTTTCTTT.